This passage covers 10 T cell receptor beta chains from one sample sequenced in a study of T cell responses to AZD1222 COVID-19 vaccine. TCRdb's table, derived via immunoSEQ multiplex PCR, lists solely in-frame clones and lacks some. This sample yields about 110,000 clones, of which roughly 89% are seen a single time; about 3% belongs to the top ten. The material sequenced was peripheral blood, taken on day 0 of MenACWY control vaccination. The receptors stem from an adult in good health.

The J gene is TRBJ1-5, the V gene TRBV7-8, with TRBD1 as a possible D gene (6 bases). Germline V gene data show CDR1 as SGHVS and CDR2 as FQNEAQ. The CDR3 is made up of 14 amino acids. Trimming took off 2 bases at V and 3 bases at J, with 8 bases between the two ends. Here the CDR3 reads CASSLTGHNQPQHF. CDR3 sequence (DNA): TGTGCCAGCAGCTTAACGGGACACAATCAGCCCCAGCATTTT.

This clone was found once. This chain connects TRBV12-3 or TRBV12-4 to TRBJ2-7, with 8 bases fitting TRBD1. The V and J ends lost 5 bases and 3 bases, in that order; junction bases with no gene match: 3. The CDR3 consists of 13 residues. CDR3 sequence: CASSPQGGYEQYF. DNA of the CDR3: TGTGCCAGCAGTCCACAGGGGGGCTACGAGCAGTACTTC.

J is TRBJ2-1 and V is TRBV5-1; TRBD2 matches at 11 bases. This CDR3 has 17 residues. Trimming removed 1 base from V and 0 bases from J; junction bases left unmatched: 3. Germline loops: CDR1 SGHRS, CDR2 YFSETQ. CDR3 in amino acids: CASSLLAGGPSYNEQFF. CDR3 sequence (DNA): TGCGCCAGCAGCTTGCTAGCGGGGGGCCCCTCCTACAATGAGCAGTTCTTC.

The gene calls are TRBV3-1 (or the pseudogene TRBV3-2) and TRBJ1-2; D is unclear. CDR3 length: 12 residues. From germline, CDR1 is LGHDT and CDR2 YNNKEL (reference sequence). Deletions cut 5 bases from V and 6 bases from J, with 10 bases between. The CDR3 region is CASSYTPHGYTF. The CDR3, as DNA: TGTGCCAGCAGCTACACGCCGCATGGCTACACCTTC.

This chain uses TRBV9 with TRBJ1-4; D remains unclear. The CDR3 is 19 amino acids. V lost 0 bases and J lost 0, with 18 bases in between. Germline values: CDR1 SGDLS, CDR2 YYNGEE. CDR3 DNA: TGTGCCAGCAGCGTAGCCTCAGGACGACTCGAAGCAACTAATGAAAAACTGTTTTTT. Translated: CASSVASGRLEATNEKLFF. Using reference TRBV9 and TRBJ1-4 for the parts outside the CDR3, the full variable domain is DSGVTQTPKHLITATGQRVTLRCSPRSGDLSVYWYQQSLDQGLQFLIQYYNGEERAKGNILERFSAQQFPDLHSELNLSSLELGDSALYFCASSVASGRLEATNEKLFFGSGTQLSVL.

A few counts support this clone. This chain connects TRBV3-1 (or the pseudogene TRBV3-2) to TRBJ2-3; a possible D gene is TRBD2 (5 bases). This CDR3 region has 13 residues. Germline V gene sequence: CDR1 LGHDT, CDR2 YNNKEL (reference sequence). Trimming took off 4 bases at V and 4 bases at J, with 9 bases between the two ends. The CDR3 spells CASSLEGADTQYF. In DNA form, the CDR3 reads TGTGCCAGCAGCCTAGAGGGTGCAGATACGCAGTATTTT.

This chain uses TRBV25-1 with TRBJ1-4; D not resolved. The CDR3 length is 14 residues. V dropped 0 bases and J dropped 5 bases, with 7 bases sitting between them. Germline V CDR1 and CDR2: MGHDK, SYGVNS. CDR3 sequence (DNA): TGTGCCAGCAGTGAATACAACGAAAATGAAAAACTGTTTTTT. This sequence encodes CASSEYNENEKLFF. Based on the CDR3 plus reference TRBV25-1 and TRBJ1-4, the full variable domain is EADIYQTPRYLVIGTGKKITLECSQTMGHDKMYWYQQDPGMELHLIHYSYGVNSTEKGDLSSESTVSRIRTEHFPLTLESARPSHTSQYLCASSEYNENEKLFFGSGTQLSVL.

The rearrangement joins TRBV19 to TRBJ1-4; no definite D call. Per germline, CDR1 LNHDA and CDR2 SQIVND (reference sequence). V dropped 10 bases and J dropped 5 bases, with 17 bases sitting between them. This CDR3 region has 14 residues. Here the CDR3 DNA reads TGTGCCACCCACAGACCGGACGGCAATGAAAAACTGTTTTTT. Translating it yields CATHRPDGNEKLFF.

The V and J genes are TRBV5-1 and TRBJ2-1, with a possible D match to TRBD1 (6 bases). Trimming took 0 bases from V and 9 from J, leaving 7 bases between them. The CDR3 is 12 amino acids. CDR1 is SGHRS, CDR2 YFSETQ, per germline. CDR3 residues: CASSLVGGEQFF. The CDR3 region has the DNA TGCGCCAGCAGCTTGGTAGGGGGTGAGCAGTTCTTC.

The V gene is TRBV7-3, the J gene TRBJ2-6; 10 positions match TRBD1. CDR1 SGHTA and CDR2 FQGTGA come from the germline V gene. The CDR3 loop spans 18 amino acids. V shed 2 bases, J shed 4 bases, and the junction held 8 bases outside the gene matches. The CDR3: CASSLAGQGFSGANVLTF. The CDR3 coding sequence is TGTGCCAGCAGCTTAGCGGGACAGGGGTTCTCCGGGGCCAACGTCCTGACTTTC.